One and the same sample provided the 29 T cell receptor beta chains below, sequenced in a study of cytomegalovirus exposure and HLA in healthy donors. Vbeta (60) and Jbeta (13) primers were used in the PCR. The data were produced by immunoSEQ multiplex PCR, yet TCRdb's version contains in-frame clones alone and is incomplete. This table has more than 250,000 clones, about 87% appearing once. The specimen was PBMCs. Receptor source: a woman aged 18 to 35 in good health and CMV-seronegative.

V usage is TRBV27 and J usage is TRBJ2-1; 14 nucleotides match TRBD2. CDR1 and CDR2 (germline): MNHEY, SMNVEV (reference sequence). V shed 3 bases, J shed 6 bases, and the junction held 4 bases outside the gene matches. The CDR3 is 16 residues long. CDR3 DNA: TGTGCCAGCAGTTTGACTAGCGGGGGGGCCCCCAATGAGCAGTTCTTC. Encoded protein: CASSLTSGGAPNEQFF.

This clone was recorded a few times. The gene calls are TRBV6-5 and TRBJ1-4, with 8 bases lining up with TRBD1. V was clipped by 8 bases and J by 2 bases; unmatched bases: 4. This CDR3 is built from 14 residues. Germline assignment: CDR1 MNHEY and CDR2 SVGAGI. CDR3 bases: TGTGCCAGCGGACGGACAGGGACTAATGAAAAACTGTTTTTT. It yields the protein CASGRTGTNEKLFF.

The V call is TRBV5-1, the J call TRBJ2-3, with TRBD2 matching 7 bases. The CDR3 runs to 16 residues. From germline, CDR1 is SGHRS and CDR2 YFSETQ. After removal of 3 bases from V and 1 base from J, the junction contained 8 bases not matched to a gene. As DNA, the CDR3 is TGCGCCAGCAGCTACCGGGGACTAATTGGCACAGATACGCAGTATTTT. Translation gives CASSYRGLIGTDTQYF. The variable domain in full, completed from reference TRBV5-1 and TRBJ2-3, reads KAGVTQTPRYLIKTRGQQVTLSCSPISGHRSVSWYQQTPGQGLQFLFEYFSETQRNKGNFPGRFSGRQFSNSRSEMNVSTLELGDSALYLCASSYRGLIGTDTQYFGPGTRLTVL.

The genes are TRBV11-2 and TRBJ1-2; TRBD1 agrees at 9 bases. The CDR3 consists of 13 residues. Trimming took 5 bases from V and 4 from J; bases not matched to a gene: 2. The germline V gene has CDR1 SGHAT and CDR2 FQNNGV. The CDR3 DNA reads TGTGCCAGCAGCCTGGGACAGGGCTATGGCTACACCTTC. It codes for CASSLGQGYGYTF. Looking up the rest from reference TRBV11-2 and TRBJ1-2 gives the full variable domain: EAGVAQSPRYKIIEKRQSVAFWCNPISGHATLYWYQQILGQGPKLLIQFQNNGVVDDSQLPKDRFSAERLKGVDSTLKIQPAKLEDSAVYLCASSLGQGYGYTFGSGTRLTVV.

The rearrangement joins TRBV5-1 to TRBJ2-5, with a weak D call TRBD2 (5 bases). Germline values: CDR1 SGHRS, CDR2 YFSETQ. This CDR3 has 13 residues. V lost 4 bases and J lost 4, with 11 bases in between. CDR3 DNA: TGCGCCAGCAGCCCGGGATCATCAGAGACCCAGTACTTC. Protein sequence: CASSPGSSETQYF.

The CDR3 loop is CASSWGLQYEQYF. The CDR3 coding sequence is TGTGCCAGCAGCTGGGGACTCCAGTACGAGCAGTACTTC. The chain employs TRBV11-2 and TRBJ2-7; TRBD2 might be the D (6 bases). Trimming pared 4 bases from V and 4 bases from J, leaving 11 bases between. CDR3 length: 13 residues. Germline CDR1 reads SGHAT; CDR2 reads FQNNGV.

The chain carries TRBV27 and TRBJ1-4, with 9 bases aligning to TRBD1. The ends lost 5 bases at V and 7 bases at J; junction bases unmatched: 2. Germline-derived CDR1 and CDR2 are MNHEY and SMNVEV (reference sequence). This CDR3 is built from 13 residues. The CDR3 nucleotides are TGTGCCAGCAGTGGGACAGGGAGTGAAAAACTGTTTTTT. As protein: CASSGTGSEKLFF.

The chain recombines TRBV27 with TRBJ2-3; D not resolved. V gave up 6 bases and J gave up 0 bases, with 16 bases separating them. In germline, CDR1 is MNHEY, CDR2 SMNVEV (reference sequence). This CDR3 region has 16 residues. The chain's CDR3 is CASSASGRLSTDTQYF. CDR3 nucleotides: TGTGCCAGCAGCGCGAGTGGGCGCCTTAGCACAGATACGCAGTATTTT.

This clone was detected a few times. The genes are TRBV19 and TRBJ2-1; D remains ambiguous. The germline gives CDR1 LNHDA, CDR2 SQIVND (reference sequence). V lost 0 bases and J lost 4, with 4 bases in between. CDR3 length: 13 residues. CDR3 amino acids: CASSIDLYNEQFF. The CDR3 DNA follows: TGTGCCAGTAGTATAGACCTATACAATGAGCAGTTCTTC. Together with reference TRBV19 and TRBJ2-1, the CDR3 gives the full variable domain: DGGITQSPKYLFRKEGQNVTLSCEQNLNHDAMYWYRQDPGQGLRLIYYSQIVNDFQKGDIAEGYSVSREKKESFPLTVTSAQKNPTAFYLCASSIDLYNEQFFGPGTRLTVL.

The chain joins TRBV29-1 to TRBJ1-2; 7 bases match TRBD1. Trimming removed 0 bases from V and 3 bases from J; junction bases left unmatched: 4. CDR3 size: 14 residues. Germline V CDR1 and CDR2: SQVTM, ANQGSEA. CDR3 protein: CSVEDPDRDYGYTF. CDR3 DNA: TGCAGCGTTGAAGACCCCGACAGGGACTATGGCTACACCTTC.

This clone was seen once. The chain's CDR3 is CASSNRQDWDTEAFF. The CDR3 nucleotides are TGTGCCAGTAGTAATCGACAGGATTGGGACACTGAAGCTTTCTTT. V is TRBV19 and J is TRBJ1-1; D is perhaps TRBD1 (6 bases). The V and J ends lost 4 bases and 3 bases respectively, with 15 bases between them. Germline V gene sequence: CDR1 LNHDA, CDR2 SQIVND (reference sequence). This CDR3 region has 15 residues.

This chain links TRBV6-6 with TRBJ2-7, with D possibly matching TRBD1 (5 bases). Trimming stripped 5 bases from V and 4 bases from J, with 9 bases between. The germline CDR1 and CDR2 sequences are MNHNY and SVGAGI (reference sequence). There are 12 residues in the CDR3. The CDR3 nucleotides are TGTGCCAGCAGTGGCCAGGGTTACGAGCAGTACTTC. This encodes CASSGQGYEQYF.

The CDR3, as DNA: TGCGCCAGCAGCCAAGATAGACTAGCGGGGGGGTCGATCTACAATGAGCAGTTCTTC. This encodes CASSQDRLAGGSIYNEQFF. The V gene is TRBV4-1, the J gene TRBJ2-1, with 14 bases fitting TRBD2. The V gene's germline CDR1 is MGHRA and CDR2 YSYEKL. After removal of 0 bases from V and 3 bases from J, the junction contained 7 bases not matched to a gene. The CDR3 consists of 19 residues.

CDR3: CASSLSAGMNTEAFF. Written as DNA, the CDR3 is TGTGCCAGCAGTTTATCAGCCGGTATGAACACTGAAGCTTTCTTT. J is TRBJ1-1 and V is TRBV27; D is ambiguous. The CDR3 loop spans 15 amino acids. V gave up 0 bases and J gave up 0 bases, with 8 bases separating them. Per the germline V gene, CDR1 is MNHEY and CDR2 is SMNVEV (reference sequence).

The rearrangement links TRBV2 to TRBJ1-3; D is undetermined. V lost 8 bases and J lost 1, with 12 bases in between. The V gene's germline CDR1 is SNHLY and CDR2 FYNNEI. This CDR3 comprises 14 residues. CDR3: CASFSLYSGNTIYF. The CDR3 nucleotides read TGTGCCAGCTTCTCCTTATATTCTGGAAACACCATATATTTT. Looking up the rest from reference TRBV2 and TRBJ1-3 gives the full variable domain: EPEVTQTPSHQVTQMGQEVILRCVPISNHLYFYWYRQILGQKVEFLVSFYNNEISEKSEIFDDQFSVERPDGSNFTLKIRSTKLEDSAMYFCASFSLYSGNTIYFGEGSWLTVV.

This chain links TRBV6-1 with TRBJ2-7, with 8 positions matching TRBD1. Losses at the gene ends were 7 bases for V and 6 bases for J; bases not matched to a gene: 5. The CDR3 has 12 residues. Germline CDR1 reads MNHNS; CDR2 reads SASEGT. CDR3 region: CASTWTGTEQYF. CDR3 DNA sequence: TGTGCCAGCACCTGGACAGGGACCGAGCAGTACTTC.

The CDR3 region is CASSEQGAGGYTF. DNA of the CDR3: TGTGCCAGCAGTGAGCAGGGGGCAGGAGGCTACACCTTC. The chain is built from TRBV6-1 and TRBJ1-2; 8 positions match TRBD1. V lost 3 bases and J lost 8; bases outside the gene matches: 5. Germline V gene sequence: CDR1 MNHNS, CDR2 SASEGT. CDR3 length: 13 residues.

The rearrangement joins TRBV5-4 to TRBJ2-3, with D maybe TRBD1 (6 bases). V lost 3 bases to trimming and J lost 3 bases, with 8 bases between them. The CDR3 length is 13 residues. Per the germline V gene, CDR1 is SGHNT and CDR2 is YYREEE (reference sequence). The CDR3 region has the DNA TGTGCCAGCAGCTGGCAGGGGACAGATACGCAGTATTTT. It yields the protein CASSWQGTDTQYF.

This clone appeared once. The rearrangement links TRBV7-7 to TRBJ2-3; 12 bases map to TRBD2. The CDR3 runs 16 residues. V dropped 5 bases and J dropped 0; count of bases not matched to a gene: 3. Looked up from germline, CDR1 is SSHAT and CDR2 is FNYEAQ (reference sequence). This chain's CDR3 is CASSKLAGGSTDTQYF. The CDR3 coding sequence is TGTGCCAGCAGCAAACTAGCGGGGGGAAGCACAGATACGCAGTATTTT.

The V call is TRBV2, the J call TRBJ2-1; D is possibly TRBD2 (6 bases). V lost 4 bases, J lost 8 bases, and 12 bases lay in between. Germline V CDR1 and CDR2: SNHLY, FYNNEI. This CDR3 comprises 13 residues. CDR3 DNA: TGTGCCAGCAGTGGGGACGGGGGAGATGAGCAGTTCTTC. Amino acids: CASSGDGGDEQFF.

This clone has a handful of counts. The J gene is TRBJ2-7, the V gene TRBV5-1; 10 positions match TRBD1. Germline V gene data show CDR1 as SGHRS and CDR2 as YFSETQ. This CDR3 region has 14 residues. V gave up 6 bases and J gave up 4 bases; unmatched junction bases: 7. Written as DNA, the CDR3 is TGCGCCAGCACCCTTGGACAGGGGGGTTACGAGCAGTACTTC. It encodes CASTLGQGGYEQYF.

The chain employs TRBV6-1 and TRBJ2-5; no clear D gene. With the DNA end fitting TRBJ2-7 better, the J assignment may be wrong. CDR1 MNHNS and CDR2 SASEGT come from the germline V gene. The CDR3 runs 11 residues. The CDR3 DNA is TGTGCCAGCAGTGTATCCTACGAGCAGTACTTC. This sequence encodes CASSVSYEQYF.

The rearrangement joins TRBV30 to TRBJ1-1; D may be TRBD1 (6 bases). This CDR3 is built from 16 residues. Trimming removed 2 bases from V and 0 bases from J, with 16 bases in between. Germline V gene sequence: CDR1 GTSNPN, CDR2 SVGIG (reference sequence). In nucleotides, the CDR3 is TGTGCCTGGAGTCTTAGCCCTACAGGGATGAACACTGAAGCTTTCTTT. Its protein product is CAWSLSPTGMNTEAFF.

The chain combines TRBV27 with TRBJ2-1, with 13 bases aligning to TRBD2. The V gene end was trimmed by 3 bases and the J gene end by 4 bases; junction bases not matched to a gene: 3. The germline gives CDR1 MNHEY, CDR2 SMNVEV (reference sequence). The CDR3 runs 16 residues. CDR3 coding DNA: TGTGCCAGCAGTTTCCCGACTAGCGGGGGGTACAATGAGCAGTTCTTC. It yields the protein CASSFPTSGGYNEQFF.

This clone is a singleton in its sample. The chain couples TRBV5-4 to TRBJ1-2, with TRBD1 identical over 7 bases. The CDR3 is 18 residues long. The germline CDR1 and CDR2 sequences are SGHNT and YYREEE (reference sequence). V was pared by 3 bases and J by 8 bases, with 22 bases of the junction left unmatched. This CDR3 is CASSSQGQEQFVSGGYTF. In DNA, the CDR3 is TGTGCCAGCAGCTCGCAAGGACAGGAACAGTTTGTATCGGGGGGCTACACCTTC.

This chain links TRBV18 with TRBJ1-6, with 10 bases identical to TRBD1. With 3 bases clipped from V and 10 bases from J, the junction kept 3 bases outside the gene matches. Germline V gene sequence: CDR1 KGHSH, CDR2 LQKENI. This CDR3 comprises 14 residues. DNA of the CDR3: TGTGCCAGCTCACCCGGGACAGGGGAGTCACCCCTCCACTTT. Translating gives CASSPGTGESPLHF.

CDR3 nucleotides: TGTGCCAGCAGCTTATTCGTCATCACAGGGAATGGCTACACCTTC. It specifies CASSLFVITGNGYTF. This chain links TRBV13 with TRBJ1-2; weak D call: TRBD1 (6 bases). Trimming stripped 2 bases from V and 6 bases from J, with 16 bases between. The length of the CDR3 is 15 residues. Per germline, CDR1 PRHDT and CDR2 FYEKMQ (reference sequence).

This chain uses TRBV5-1 with TRBJ1-3, with TRBD1 matching over 7 bases. The J segment lost 1 base and the V segment lost 0 bases, leaving 4 bases of the junction unmatched. CDR3 size: 16 residues. The germline gives CDR1 SGHRS, CDR2 YFSETQ. The CDR3 region is CASSLGRTGSGNTIYF. The CDR3, as DNA: TGCGCCAGCAGCTTGGGGCGGACAGGTTCTGGAAACACCATATATTTT.

The count of this clone is one. The rearrangement uses TRBV11-2 and TRBJ1-3; D remains unclear. Trimming shortened V by 5 bases and J by 4 bases, and 21 bases separated the two germline ends. CDR3 length equals 17 residues. CDR1 and CDR2 from the germline V gene are SGHAT and FQNNGV. The CDR3, as DNA: TGTGCCAGCAGCGAGACCTACTCCGGGTCGTTCGGAAACACCATATATTTT. Amino acid sequence: CASSETYSGSFGNTIYF.